These 11 T cell receptor beta chains share one sample of origin, sequenced in a study of blood T cells in healthy people across ages. Next came a second PCR, run for about 6 to 12 cycles, which used a sample-barcoded 5' primer along with a J-beta primer mix. TCRdb analysed the 5' RACE reads with MiXCR anew, one entry per CDR3 protein. The table lists over a million distinct CDR3 sequences, 40% to 45% of them singletons. The material sequenced was blood. These receptor sequences come from a woman aged 55-70 years in good health.

This clonotype came up a few times. V is TRBV7-9 and J is TRBJ2-5; 11 bases fit TRBD2. The better agreement between TRBJ2-7 and the DNA end casts doubt on the J call. The CDR3 consists of 17 residues. The germline gives CDR1 SEHNR, CDR2 FQNEAQ (reference sequence). For the CDR3, the DNA is TGTGCCAGCAGCCAGCCCCTGGCACTAGCGGGAGCCCCCGAGCAGTACTTC. Its protein product is CASSQPLALAGAPEQYF.

This chain joins TRBV20-1 and TRBJ2-7; 10 bases map to TRBD2. CDR3 size: 17 residues. From germline, CDR1 is DFQATT and CDR2 SNEGSKA (reference sequence). V shed 3 bases, J shed 1 base, and the junction held 12 bases outside the gene matches. The CDR3 DNA reads TGCAGTGCTAGTTTGCTAGCGGGAGCCCCTGGGTCCTACGAGCAGTACTTC. Translated, it gives CSASLLAGAPGSYEQYF.

The V call is TRBV20-1, the J call TRBJ2-7; possibly TRBD1 for D (5 bases). Between the trimmed V and J ends, which lost 6 bases and 0 bases, there was a span of 15 bases. The germline V gene encodes CDR1 DFQATT and CDR2 SNEGSKA (reference sequence). This CDR3 contains 14 residues. The CDR3 region has the DNA TGCAGTGCCGTGGGGCCGTTTAGCTCCTACGAGCAGTACTTC. Its protein is CSAVGPFSSYEQYF.

The chain links TRBV27 to TRBJ1-6; D is perhaps TRBD1 (5 bases). Between the trimmed V and J ends, which lost 0 bases and 9 bases, there was a span of 15 bases. The length of the CDR3 is 16 residues. CDR1 is MNHEY, CDR2 SMNVEV, per germline (reference sequence). The CDR3, as DNA: TGTGCCAGCAGTTTATCGATCCCCATAAGGGGTTCACCCCTCCACTTT. Protein: CASSLSIPIRGSPLHF.

The chain links TRBV5-6 to TRBJ2-1, with 10 positions matching TRBD2. Per germline, CDR1 SGHDT and CDR2 YYEEEE. This CDR3 is built from 19 residues. Unmatched junction bases numbered 13, after V lost 4 bases and J lost 0 bases. CDR3 region: CASSEGLALDRSSYNEQFF. In nucleotides, the CDR3 is TGTGCCAGCAGCGAGGGACTAGCGCTAGACCGGAGCTCCTACAATGAGCAGTTCTTC.

This chain uses TRBV20-1 with TRBJ2-7; 12 bases are shared with TRBD1. V lost 7 bases, J lost 2 bases, and 6 bases stayed unmatched. Germline CDR1 DFQATT, CDR2 SNEGSKA (reference sequence). The CDR3 is 14 residues long. Here the CDR3 DNA reads TGCAGTGTTCGGGGACAGGGGGCTACCTACGAGCAGTACTTC. Protein product: CSVRGQGATYEQYF.

The chain recombines TRBV4-1 with TRBJ2-3; 10 positions agree with TRBD2. The CDR3 extends over 17 amino acids. Trimming removed 1 base from V and 3 bases from J; junction bases left unmatched: 7. Germline V lookup: CDR1 MGHRA, CDR2 YSYEKL. The CDR3 region is CASSQASSGRRTDTQYF. The CDR3 region has the DNA TGCGCCAGCAGCCAAGCATCTAGCGGGAGAAGGACAGATACGCAGTATTTT.

A remark on this clonotype: Sequence at one end of the junction differs from germline and may be a read error. J is TRBJ2-3 and V is TRBV29-1, with D tentatively TRBD1 or TRBD2 (5 bases each). CDR3 length equals 14 residues. CDR1 and CDR2 (germline): SQVTM, ANQGSEA. CDR3 nucleotides: TGCAGCGCCGGACGGGACCCCGTTCCAGATATGCAGTATTTT. This codes for CSAGRDPVPDMQYF.

The chain couples TRBV20-1 to TRBJ2-7; D possibly uses TRBD1 or TRBD2 (5 bases each). The V end lost 4 bases, the J end lost 0 bases, and 13 bases lay between the germline ends. CDR1 DFQATT and CDR2 SNEGSKA come from the germline V gene (reference sequence). The CDR3 totals 14 residues. CDR3 protein: CSATGTQSSYEQYF. The CDR3 region has the DNA TGCAGTGCTACCGGGACCCAAAGCTCCTACGAGCAGTACTTC.

A few counts support this clonotype. The rearrangement uses TRBV27 and TRBJ2-7, with D perhaps TRBD1 (5 bases). The germline V and J ends were trimmed by 5 bases and 2 bases, with 13 bases remaining between them. Germline V gene lookup returns CDR1 MNHEY and CDR2 SMNVEV (reference sequence). This CDR3 contains 14 residues. CDR3 sequence reads: CASSLTVPPYEQYF. The CDR3, as DNA: TGTGCCAGCAGTCTGACAGTTCCCCCCTACGAGCAGTACTTC.

This rearrangement joins TRBV25-1 to TRBJ2-2; D gene ambiguous. Looked up from germline, CDR1 is MGHDK and CDR2 is SYGVNS. Trimming left V 5 bases short and J 3 bases short, with 10 bases between. This CDR3 has 14 residues. CDR3 nucleotide sequence: TGTGCCAGCAGTCTAGAGGCCGACACCGGGGAGCTGTTTTTT. It translates to CASSLEADTGELFF.